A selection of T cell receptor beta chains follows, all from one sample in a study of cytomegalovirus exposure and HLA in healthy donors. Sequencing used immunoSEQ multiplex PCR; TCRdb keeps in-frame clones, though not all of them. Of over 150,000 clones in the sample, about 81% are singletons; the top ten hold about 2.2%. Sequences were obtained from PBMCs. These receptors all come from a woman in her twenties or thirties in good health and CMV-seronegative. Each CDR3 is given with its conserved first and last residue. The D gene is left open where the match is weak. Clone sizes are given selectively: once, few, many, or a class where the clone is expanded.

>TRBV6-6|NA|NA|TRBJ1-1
CASFWGGGTEAFF
TGTGCCAGCTTCTGGGGGGGTGGCACTGAAGCTTTCTTT
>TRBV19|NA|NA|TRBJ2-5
CASSATRGQETQYF
TGTGCCAGTAGTGCCACAAGGGGGCAAGAGACCCAGTACTTC
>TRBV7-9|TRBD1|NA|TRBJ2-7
CASSRQGGHYEQYF
TGTGCCAGCAGCCGACAGGGGGGCCACTACGAGCAGTACTTC
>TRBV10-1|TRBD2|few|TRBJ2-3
CASSETPGCGRDTDTQYF
TGCGCCAGCAGTGAGACGCCGGGTTGCGGGAGGGACACAGATACGCAGTATTTT
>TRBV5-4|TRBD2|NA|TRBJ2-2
CASSLAPGGGDTGELFF
TGTGCCAGCAGCTTGGCCCCTGGCGGGGGGGACACCGGGGAGCTGTTTTTT
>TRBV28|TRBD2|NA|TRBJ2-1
CASSYSGGADEQFF
TGTGCCAGCAGTTACAGCGGGGGGGCGGATGAGCAGTTCTTC
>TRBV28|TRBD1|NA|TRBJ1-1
CASIPGGRTEAFF
TGTGCCAGCATCCCAGGGGGAAGGACTGAAGCTTTCTTT
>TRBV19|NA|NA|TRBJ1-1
CATNPGDVDTEAFF
TGTGCCACCAACCCAGGGGACGTGGACACTGAAGCTTTCTTT
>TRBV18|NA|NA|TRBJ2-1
CASSPNGAGTSNEQFF
TGTGCCAGCTCACCAAATGGGGCAGGTACTTCGAATGAGCAGTTCTTC
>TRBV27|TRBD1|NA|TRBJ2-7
CASSAGTEPSYEQYF
TGTGCCAGCTCTGCCGGGACAGAGCCTTCCTACGAGCAGTACTTC
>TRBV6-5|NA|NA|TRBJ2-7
CASSYLGAWGYEQYF
TGTGCCAGCAGTTACCTGGGGGCATGGGGATACGAGCAGTACTTC
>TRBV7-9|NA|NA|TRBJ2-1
CSSSLVAEEQFF
TGTTCCAGCAGCTTGGTAGCTGAGGAGCAGTTCTTC
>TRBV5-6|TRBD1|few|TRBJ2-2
CASSLGQGARNGELFF
TGTGCCAGCAGCTTGGGGCAGGGGGCGCGTAACGGGGAGCTGTTTTTT
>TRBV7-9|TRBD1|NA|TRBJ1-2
CASSPLQKTGRYGYTF
TGTGCCAGCAGCCCACTACAAAAGACAGGGCGCTATGGCTACACCTTC
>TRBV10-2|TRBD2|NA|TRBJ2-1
CASSVLLAGVHNEQFF
TGCGCCAGCAGTGTCCTTCTAGCGGGGGTTCACAATGAGCAGTTCTTC
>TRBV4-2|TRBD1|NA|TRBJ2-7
CASSRPNDRGPSYEQYF
TGTGCCAGCAGCCGGCCCAACGACAGGGGTCCCTCCTACGAGCAGTACTTC
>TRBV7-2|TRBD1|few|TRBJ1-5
CASSLATGDPQHF
TGTGCCAGCAGCTTAGCGACAGGGGATCCCCAGCATTTT
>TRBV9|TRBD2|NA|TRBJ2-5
CASSEGLGPQETQYF
TGTGCCAGCAGCGAAGGACTAGGCCCACAAGAGACCCAGTACTTC
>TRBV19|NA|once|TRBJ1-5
CASSIEGGTGNQPQHF
TGTGCCAGTAGCATCGAGGGAGGGACGGGCAATCAGCCCCAGCATTTT
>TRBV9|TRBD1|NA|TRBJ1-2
CASSARDREDYGYTF
TGTGCCAGCAGCGCGCGGGACAGGGAAGACTATGGCTACACCTTC
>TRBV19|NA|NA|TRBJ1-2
CASSPRVGANYGYTF
TGTGCCAGTAGTCCCCGGGTGGGAGCTAACTATGGCTACACCTTC
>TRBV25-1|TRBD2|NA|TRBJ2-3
CASSEGASGYTDTQYF
TGTGCCAGCAGTGAAGGCGCTAGCGGTTACACAGATACGCAGTATTTT
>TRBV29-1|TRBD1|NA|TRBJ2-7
CSVGQGLTYEQYF
TGCAGCGTTGGACAGGGCCTTACCTACGAGCAGTACTTC
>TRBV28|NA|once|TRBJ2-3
CASSSTGDTQYF
TGTGCCAGCAGTTCGACTGGAGATACGCAGTATTTT
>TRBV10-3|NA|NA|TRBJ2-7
CAISESSSGYYEQYF
TGTGCCATCAGTGAGTCGAGTAGCGGATACTACGAGCAGTACTTC
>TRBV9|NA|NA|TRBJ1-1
CASSETSGATTEAFF
TGTGCCAGCAGCGAGACATCAGGGGCCACCACTGAAGCTTTCTTT
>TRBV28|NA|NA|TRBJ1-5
CASSFSYQGVGNQPQHF
TGTGCCAGCAGTTTTTCCTACCAGGGTGTGGGCAATCAGCCCCAGCATTTT
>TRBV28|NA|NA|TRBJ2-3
CASSFAGVSDTQYF
TGTGCCAGCAGTTTTGCTGGAGTCTCAGATACGCAGTATTTT
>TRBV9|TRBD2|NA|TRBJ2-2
CASSAGLAGGPTGELFF
TGTGCCAGCAGCGCCGGACTAGCGGGGGGGCCCACCGGGGAGCTGTTTTTT
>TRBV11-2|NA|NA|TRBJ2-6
CATRGWGGAPSGANVLTF
TGTGCCACCCGAGGATGGGGTGGGGCTCCATCTGGGGCCAACGTCCTGACTTTC
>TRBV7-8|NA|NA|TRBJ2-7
CASSHRQAYEQYF
TGTGCCAGCAGCCACAGACAAGCCTACGAGCAGTACTTC
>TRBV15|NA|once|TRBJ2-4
CATSRDGKRAGSYAKNIQYF
TGTGCCACCAGCAGAGATGGAAAGCGGGCGGGTAGCTACGCCAAAAACATTCAGTACTTC
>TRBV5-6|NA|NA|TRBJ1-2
CASSPGQLNYGYTF
TGTGCCAGCAGCCCGGGACAACTTAACTATGGCTACACCTTC
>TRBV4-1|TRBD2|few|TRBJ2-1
CASSQLDMGLAGGNEQFF
TGCGCCAGCAGCCAACTCGACATGGGACTAGCGGGGGGGAATGAGCAGTTCTTC
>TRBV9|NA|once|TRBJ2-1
CASSVLSGSSYNEQFF
TGTGCCAGCAGCGTATTGAGCGGCTCCTCCTACAATGAGCAGTTCTTC
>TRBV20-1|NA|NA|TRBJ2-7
CSARDPGEQYF
TGCAGTGCTAGAGATCCGGGAGAGCAGTACTTC
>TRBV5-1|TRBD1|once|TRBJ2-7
CASSLYRGYSYEQYF
TGCGCCAGCAGCTTATACAGGGGCTACTCCTACGAGCAGTACTTC
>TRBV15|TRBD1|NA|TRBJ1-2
CATSGDRGPGNYGYTF
TGTGCCACCAGCGGCGACAGGGGGCCAGGGAACTATGGCTACACCTTC
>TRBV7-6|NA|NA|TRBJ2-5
CASSLPQGDRDTKQETQYF
TGTGCCAGCAGCCTACCCCAAGGGGACCGGGACACAAAACAAGAGACCCAGTACTTC
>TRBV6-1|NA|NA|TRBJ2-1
CASSVLVTGTQAYNEQFF
TGTGCCAGCAGTGTTCTGGTCACCGGGACACAGGCCTACAATGAGCAGTTCTTC
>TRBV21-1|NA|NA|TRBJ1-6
CASRTGRGSALHF
TGTGCCAGCAGGACGGGGAGGGGATCGGCCCTCCACTTT
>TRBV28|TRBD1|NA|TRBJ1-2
CASSFGGTGFNYGYTF
TGTGCCAGCAGTTTTGGCGGGACAGGGTTTAACTATGGCTACACCTTC
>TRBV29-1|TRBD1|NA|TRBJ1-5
CSMTGTGSNQPQHF
TGCAGCATGACCGGGACAGGGAGCAATCAGCCCCAGCATTTT
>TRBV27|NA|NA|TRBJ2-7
CASSSPRAGPIPYEQYF
TGTGCCAGCAGTTCACCCCGAGCAGGGCCCATTCCCTACGAGCAGTACTTC
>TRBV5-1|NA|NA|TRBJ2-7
CASSRTLYEQYF
TGCGCCAGCAGCAGGACTCTCTACGAGCAGTACTTC
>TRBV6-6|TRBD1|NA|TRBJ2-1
CASSGQVPEQFF
TGTGCCAGCAGTGGACAGGTTCCTGAGCAGTTCTTC
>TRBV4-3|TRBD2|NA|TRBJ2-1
CASMPGLAGGGEQFF
TGCGCCAGCATGCCGGGACTAGCGGGGGGAGGGGAGCAGTTCTTC
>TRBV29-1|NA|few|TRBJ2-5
CSVATGFLARETQYF
TGCAGCGTAGCTACAGGGTTTTTGGCTCGAGAGACCCAGTACTTC